These 10 T cell receptor beta chains were all obtained from the same sample, sequenced in a study of PD-L1 blockade in urothelial cancer. Produced via immunoSEQ multiplex PCR; TCRdb's table is partial and in-frame only. This table has roughly 77,000 clones, roughly 84% appearing once. Time point in this sample: pretreatment peripheral blood. The sequencing used PBMCs, collected around atezolizumab (anti-PD-L1) treatment. The receptors were gathered from a woman in her 70s with urothelial cancer.

The chain couples TRBV5-1 to TRBJ2-1; 10 nucleotides agree with TRBD2. The CDR3 is made up of 15 amino acids. CDR1 and CDR2 (germline): SGHRS, YFSETQ. V shed 4 bases, J shed 6 bases, and the junction held 7 bases outside the gene matches. The CDR3 region is CASSVISGGFNEQFF. CDR3 bases: TGCGCCAGCAGCGTGATTAGCGGGGGGTTCAATGAGCAGTTCTTC. The entire variable domain, with the rest obtained from reference TRBV5-1 and TRBJ2-1, is as follows: KAGVTQTPRYLIKTRGQQVTLSCSPISGHRSVSWYQQTPGQGLQFLFEYFSETQRNKGNFPGRFSGRQFSNSRSEMNVSTLELGDSALYLCASSVISGGFNEQFFGPGTRLTVL.

The sample holds one count of this clone. The rearrangement joins TRBV7-2 to TRBJ1-6, with TRBD1 matching over 8 bases. CDR1 is SGHTA and CDR2 is FQGNSA in the germline V gene. The CDR3 runs 17 residues. The junction had 9 bases not matched to a gene; V was cut back by 2 bases and J by 6 bases. The chain's CDR3 is CASSLRNPGQANSPLHF. The CDR3 DNA reads TGTGCCAGCAGCTTACGCAACCCGGGACAGGCTAATTCACCCCTCCACTTT. Based on the CDR3 plus reference TRBV7-2 and TRBJ1-6, the full variable domain is GAGVSQSPSNKVTEKGKDVELRCDPISGHTALYWYRQSLGQGLEFLIYFQGNSAPDKSGLPSDRFSAERTGGSVSTLTIQRTQQEDSAVYLCASSLRNPGQANSPLHFGNGTRLTVT.

The chain couples TRBV5-6 to TRBJ2-7; 7 nucleotides agree with TRBD1. This CDR3 is 15 amino acids long. V gave up 1 base and J gave up 2 bases; unmatched junction bases: 6. Germline V gene lookup returns CDR1 SGHDT and CDR2 YYEEEE. The DNA for the CDR3 is TGTGCCAGCAGCTTGTGGGGTACAGGGGCCTACGAGCAGTACTTC. Protein sequence: CASSLWGTGAYEQYF.

The V and J genes are TRBV10-1 and TRBJ2-2; perhaps TRBD1 as D (5 bases). V was cut by 3 bases and J by 6 bases, with 20 bases left in between. Germline-derived CDR1 and CDR2 are WNHNN and SYGVQD (reference sequence). This CDR3 is 17 amino acids long. In nucleotides, the CDR3 is TGCGCCAGCAGTGAAGGGGAAGAATCAGGAGTTGCCGGGGAGCTGTTTTTT. The encoded protein is CASSEGEESGVAGELFF.

The genes are TRBV27 and TRBJ2-7; no reliable D call. Germline V gene data show CDR1 as MNHEY and CDR2 as SMNVEV (reference sequence). The CDR3 consists of 14 residues. Trimming pared 0 bases from V and 6 bases from J, leaving 12 bases between. The CDR3 reads CASSLSQSRIEQYF. DNA for the CDR3: TGTGCCAGCAGTTTATCGCAGTCTCGTATCGAGCAGTACTTC.

The chain employs TRBV11-2 and TRBJ2-4; TRBD2 agrees at 9 bases. The V gene end was trimmed by 5 bases and the J gene end by 10 bases; junction bases not matched to a gene: 12. The CDR3 is made up of 15 amino acids. From germline, CDR1 is SGHAT and CDR2 FQNNGV. CDR3 residues: CASSPSGGGAYIQYF. CDR3 DNA: TGTGCCAGCAGCCCGAGCGGCGGGGGGGCCTATATTCAGTACTTC.

The V call is TRBV10-2, the J call TRBJ2-1; 11 bases match TRBD2. Trimming at V came to 4 bases and at J to 8 bases, leaving 7 bases not matched to a gene. This CDR3 comprises 15 residues. From germline, CDR1 is WSHSY and CDR2 SAAADI. CDR3 sequence reads: CASSVNSGRAYEQFF. The CDR3 DNA is TGCGCCAGCAGTGTTAATAGCGGGAGGGCCTATGAGCAGTTCTTC.

The chain employs TRBV19 and TRBJ2-2; D might be TRBD2 (6 bases). Germline values: CDR1 LNHDA, CDR2 SQIVND (reference sequence). The V end was cut by 1 base, the J end by 5 bases, with 8 bases between. CDR3 length equals 14 residues. The CDR3 loop reads CASSIVGGTGELFF. The CDR3 DNA is TGTGCCAGTAGTATAGTCGGGGGAACCGGGGAGCTGTTTTTT.

This chain uses TRBV7-9 with TRBJ2-1, with a weak D call TRBD2 (5 bases). In germline, CDR1 is SEHNR, CDR2 FQNEAQ (reference sequence). The germline V and J ends were trimmed by 1 base and 3 bases, with 19 bases remaining between them. The CDR3 has 18 residues. The DNA for the CDR3 is TGTGCCAGCAGCTTAGTATCCTCCTGGCGGGCACGCTACAATGAGCAGTTCTTC. This gives the protein CASSLVSSWRARYNEQFF.

This sequence joins TRBV2 and TRBJ2-6; the match to TRBD2 covers 9 bases. The V segment lost 6 bases and the J segment 0 bases; nucleotides outside the gene matches: 6. This CDR3 has 17 amino acids. Germline V gene lookup returns CDR1 SNHLY and CDR2 FYNNEI. The CDR3 is CASRRTSARSGANVLTF. The CDR3, as DNA: TGTGCCAGCAGACGGACTAGCGCACGCTCTGGGGCCAACGTCCTGACTTTC. The entire variable domain, with the rest obtained from reference TRBV2 and TRBJ2-6, is as follows: EPEVTQTPSHQVTQMGQEVILRCVPISNHLYFYWYRQILGQKVEFLVSFYNNEISEKSEIFDDQFSVERPDGSNFTLKIRSTKLEDSAMYFCASRRTSARSGANVLTFGAGSRLTVL.